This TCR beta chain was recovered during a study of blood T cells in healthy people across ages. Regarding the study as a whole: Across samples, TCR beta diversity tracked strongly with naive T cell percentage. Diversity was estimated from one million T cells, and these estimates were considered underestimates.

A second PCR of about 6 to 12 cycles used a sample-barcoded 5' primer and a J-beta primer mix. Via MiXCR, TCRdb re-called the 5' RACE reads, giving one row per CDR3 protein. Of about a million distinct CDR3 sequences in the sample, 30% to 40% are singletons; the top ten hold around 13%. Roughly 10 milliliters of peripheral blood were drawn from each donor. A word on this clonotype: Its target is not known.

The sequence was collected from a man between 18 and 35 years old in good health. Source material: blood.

DNA for the CDR3: TGTGCCAGCAGTTTAACCCCACGACAGGCGATAAGCACAGATACGCAGTATTTT. This encodes CASSLTPRQAISTDTQYF. The V and J genes are TRBV27 and TRBJ2-3, with a weak D call TRBD1 (6 bases). The CDR3 length is 18 residues. Trimming removed 2 bases at V and 0 bases at J, with 18 bases between. CDR1 and CDR2 from the germline V gene are MNHEY and SMNVEV (reference sequence).